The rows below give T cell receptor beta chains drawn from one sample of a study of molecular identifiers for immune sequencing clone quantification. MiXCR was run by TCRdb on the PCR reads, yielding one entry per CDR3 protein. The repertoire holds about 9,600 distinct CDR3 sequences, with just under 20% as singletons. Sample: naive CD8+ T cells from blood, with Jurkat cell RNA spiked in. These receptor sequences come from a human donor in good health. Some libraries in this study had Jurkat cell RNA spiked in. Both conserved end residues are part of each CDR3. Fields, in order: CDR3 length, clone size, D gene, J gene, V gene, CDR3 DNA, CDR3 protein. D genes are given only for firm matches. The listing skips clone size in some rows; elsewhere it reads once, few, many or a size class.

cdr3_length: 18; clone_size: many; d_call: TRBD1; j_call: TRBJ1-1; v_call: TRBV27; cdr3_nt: TGTGCCAGCAGTCCACTGAACGCACAGGGGGCTGTTAGCACTGAAGCTTTCTTT; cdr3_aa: CASSPLNAQGAVSTEAFF
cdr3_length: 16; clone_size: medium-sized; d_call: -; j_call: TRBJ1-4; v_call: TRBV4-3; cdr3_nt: TGCGCCAGCAGCCAAGGGTCCGGCGGGGTGGGTGAAAAACTGTTTTTT; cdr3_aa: CASSQGSGGVGEKLFF
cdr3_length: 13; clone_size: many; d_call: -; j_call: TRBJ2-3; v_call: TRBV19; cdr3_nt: TGTGCCAGTAGTACCCTACCGTCAGATACGCAGTATTTT; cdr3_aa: CASSTLPSDTQYF
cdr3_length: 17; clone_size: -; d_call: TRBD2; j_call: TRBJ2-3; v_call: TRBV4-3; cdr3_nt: TGCGCCAGCAGCCAAGATGGCGGCGGGAGAGGCTCAGATACGCAGTATTTT; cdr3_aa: CASSQDGGGRGSDTQYF
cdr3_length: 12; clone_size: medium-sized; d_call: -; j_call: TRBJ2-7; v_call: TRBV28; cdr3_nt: TGTGCCAGCAGTTTGGGAGACTACGAGCAGTACTTC; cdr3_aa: CASSLGDYEQYF
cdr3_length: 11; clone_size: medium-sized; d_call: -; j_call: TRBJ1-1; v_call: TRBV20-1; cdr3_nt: TGCAGTGCTAGTGAGAACACTGAAGCTTTCTTT; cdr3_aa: CSASENTEAFF
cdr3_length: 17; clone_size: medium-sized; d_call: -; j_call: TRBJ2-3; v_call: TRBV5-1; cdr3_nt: TGCGCCAGCAGCTTTTCTGGGTGGGCAGCGGGCACAGATACGCAGTATTTT; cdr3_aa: CASSFSGWAAGTDTQYF
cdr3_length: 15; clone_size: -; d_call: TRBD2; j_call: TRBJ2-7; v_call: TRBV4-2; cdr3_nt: TGTGCCAGCACCCCTTCCGGGACTAGCGATTACGAGCAGTACTTC; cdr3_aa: CASTPSGTSDYEQYF
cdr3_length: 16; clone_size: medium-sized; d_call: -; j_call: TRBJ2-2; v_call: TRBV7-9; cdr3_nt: TGTGCCAGCAGCCCCCGGGTAGCGGTATTCCCCGGGGAGCTGTTTTTT; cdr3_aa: CASSPRVAVFPGELFF
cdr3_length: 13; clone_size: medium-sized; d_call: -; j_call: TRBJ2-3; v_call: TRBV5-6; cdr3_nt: TGTGCCAGCAGCTTGGGCTTCACAGATACGCAGTATTTT; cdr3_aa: CASSLGFTDTQYF
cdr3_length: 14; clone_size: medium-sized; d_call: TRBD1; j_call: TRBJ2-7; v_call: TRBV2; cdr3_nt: TGTGCCAGCACTTCCGGGACAGGGGTCCACGAGCAGTACTTC; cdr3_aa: CASTSGTGVHEQYF
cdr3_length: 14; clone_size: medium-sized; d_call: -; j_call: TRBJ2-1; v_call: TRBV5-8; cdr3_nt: TGTGCCAGCAGCGGGCCAGGGAACTACAATGAGCAGTTCTTC; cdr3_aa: CASSGPGNYNEQFF
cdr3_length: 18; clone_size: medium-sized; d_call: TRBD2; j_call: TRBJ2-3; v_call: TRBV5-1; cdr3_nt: TGCGCCAGCAGCTTTCAGATAGCGGGAGGGCCCAGCACAGATACGCAGTATTTT; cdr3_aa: CASSFQIAGGPSTDTQYF
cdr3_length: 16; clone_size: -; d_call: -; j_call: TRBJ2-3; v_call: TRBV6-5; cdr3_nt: TGTGCTAGCAGTTACTTGGAGGCAGGACCCACAGATACGCTGTATTTT; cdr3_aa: CASSYLEAGPTDTLYF
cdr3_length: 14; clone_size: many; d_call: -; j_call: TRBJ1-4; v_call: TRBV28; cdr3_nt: TGTGCCAGCAGCCCAAGGATGAGGAATGAAAAACTGTTTTTT; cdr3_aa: CASSPRMRNEKLFF
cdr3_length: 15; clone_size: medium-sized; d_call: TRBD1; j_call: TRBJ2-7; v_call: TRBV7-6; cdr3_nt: TGTGCCAGCAGCTTAGGGGCGACAGGGACCTACGAGCAGTACTTC; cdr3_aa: CASSLGATGTYEQYF
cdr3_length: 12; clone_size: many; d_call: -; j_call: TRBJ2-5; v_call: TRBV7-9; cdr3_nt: TGTGCCAGCAGTCGACAGCAAGAGACCCAGTACTTC; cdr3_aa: CASSRQQETQYF
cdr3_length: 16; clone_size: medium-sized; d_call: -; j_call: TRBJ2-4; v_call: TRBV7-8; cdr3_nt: TGTGCCAGCAAGATCCCAGGCACAGGGGCCAAAAACATTCAGTACTTC; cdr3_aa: CASKIPGTGAKNIQYF